This T cell receptor (beta chain) was identified during a study of tumour-infiltrating T cells in Burkitt lymphoma. For the study at large: Patients covered every epidemiological subtype of Burkitt lymphoma. Productive clonality predicted overall and progression-free survival.

This clone was seen a few times. The target antigen is unknown. Profiling relied on immunoSEQ multiplex PCR, and the TCRdb table lists in-frame clones only, not all of them. Counted here are tens of thousands of clones, around 32% occurring once; the ten biggest clones make up around 2.9%. V dropped 8 bases and J dropped 6; count of bases not matched to a gene: 9. The germline V gene encodes CDR1 ENHRY and CDR2 SYGVKD. This CDR3 has 13 residues. Study-level points and caveats: Many Burkitt lymphoma patients shared several public clonotypes.

The rearrangement links TRBV10-3 to TRBJ2-7; 8 bases agree with TRBD1. The sample taken for sequencing was tumor tissue. This receptor was identified in a human donor with Burkitt lymphoma. Here the CDR3 reads CAIQRQGFREQYF. DNA for the CDR3: TGTGCCATCCAGAGACAGGGGTTTCGCGAGCAGTACTTC.